These T cell receptor beta chains were read from a single sample in a study of blood T cell repertoires in COVID-19. The assay was immunoSEQ multiplex PCR, and TCRdb's table has in-frame clones only and misses some. This repertoire shows roughly 350,000 clones, about nine tenths found once; its top ten account for around 7.9%. Sequencing was carried out using peripheral blood. These receptor sequences come from a woman aged 70-85 years with COVID-19, enrolled during active disease. Each CDR3 is given with its conserved first and last residue. Some rows have no size entry. The others give once, few or many, or a class for an expanded clone.

.,TRBV5-8,TRBJ2-6,CASSFGDSGANVLTF
.,TRBV7-9,TRBJ2-7,CASSPRTSGGYEQYF
.,TRBV7-2,TRBJ1-1,CASSVDRGNTEAFF
.,TRBV24-1,TRBJ2-3,CATSGDRASTDTQYF
.,TRBV11-2,TRBJ1-1,CASSFNSETEAFF
.,TRBV5-1,TRBJ1-2,CASSRGTGPKKNGYTF
.,TRBV6-1,TRBJ1-2,CASSDRGPYGYTF
.,TRBV2,TRBJ1-4,CASSGQAKHEKLFF
.,TRBV5-8,TRBJ2-3,CASSIGGTDTQYF
.,TRBV11-2,TRBJ2-7,CASSLGSGSTYEQYF
.,TRBV2,TRBJ2-2,CASNGQGNTGELFF
.,TRBV7-9,TRBJ2-1,CASSLEWGRANGGNEQFF
.,TRBV24-1,TRBJ1-2,CATSVLRGNGNYGYTF
.,TRBV7-3,TRBJ2-1,CASSLAGGYNEQFF
.,TRBV5-1,TRBJ2-3,CASSSGERGDTDTQYF
.,TRBV7-9,TRBJ2-5,CASSRTPKETQYF
.,TRBV24-1,TRBJ2-2,CATSGGRGSTGELFF
.,TRBV7-2,TRBJ1-2,CASSPGLGGYGYTF
.,TRBV15,TRBJ1-2,CATSRSQGAGYGYTF
.,TRBV12-3/TRBV12-4,TRBJ2-1,CASSLGDREQFF
.,TRBV28,TRBJ1-4,CASSDRGGREKLFF
.,TRBV27,TRBJ1-5,CASSLSLGDQPQHF
.,TRBV10-3,TRBJ1-6,CAISESGQGASPLHF
.,TRBV9,TRBJ1-1,CASSPQVNTEAFF
.,TRBV7-6,TRBJ2-7,CASSLGGGYEQYF
.,TRBV7-9,TRBJ1-2,CASSIDRGVDNYGYTF
.,TRBV15,TRBJ1-6,CATSREGQPLHF
once,TRBV5-1,TRBJ1-3,CASSLAHSGNTIYF
.,TRBV18,TRBJ2-7,CASSADRDGPSQEQYF
.,TRBV27,TRBJ2-7,CASSLASPYEQYF
.,TRBV19,TRBJ1-6,CASTPTPGGRNSPLHF
.,TRBV10-3,TRBJ1-1,CAISDPDWDTEAFF
.,TRBV6-6,TRBJ1-1,CASSPPKGASTEAFF
.,TRBV19,TRBJ1-1,CASSLSLNTEAFF
.,TRBV4-2,TRBJ1-2,CASTVLQGGVSYGYTF
.,TRBV18,TRBJ1-2,CASSPTDGPYGYTF
.,TRBV6-2/TRBV6-3,TRBJ1-6,CASSYRGHHNSPLHF
.,TRBV5-4,TRBJ2-1,CASSRGSGPYNEQFF
.,TRBV9,TRBJ1-3,CASSVVPGSSGNTIYF
.,TRBV18,TRBJ1-3,CASSPPTGKNTIYF
.,TRBV19,TRBJ1-2,CASSSQTGTFYGYTF
.,TRBV2,TRBJ1-5,CASSEEGASNQPQHF
.,TRBV4-2,TRBJ1-2,CASSQPATGTLGGYTF
few,TRBV28,TRBJ1-4,CASRYPWQTNEKLFF
.,TRBV2,TRBJ1-3,CASRSSLSGNTIYF
.,TRBV29-1,TRBJ1-1,CSTQEGSGNTEAFF
.,TRBV7-2,TRBJ2-5,CASGTGGRETQYF
.,TRBV19,TRBJ1-6,CASSMRGASPLHF
.,TRBV6-5,TRBJ2-5,CASSYSSGGETQYF
.,TRBV28,TRBJ1-4,CASRQSNEKLFF
.,TRBV30,TRBJ1-4,CAWSTVTGGEKLFF
few,TRBV2,TRBJ2-3,CASSDRLAGGIWGTDTQYF